This TCR beta chain was documented in a study of T cells expressing NK-cell markers (dated by TCRdb to 2018 to 2020). With respect to the entire study: Three sorted T-cell subsets (CD3+CD56+NKG2C+, CD3+CD56+NKG2C- and CD3+CD56-NKG2C+) from about 8 donors had their TCR beta-chain repertoires profiled. Among the eight sequenced donors, only one was HCMV-seronegative, while the other seven were HCMV-seropositive. The eight sequenced donors were randomly selected healthy volunteers, three men and five women. Illumina HiSeq 2000/2500, MiSeq or NextSeq was used to sequence libraries as 2 x 150 bp reads. What the research found in general, with its limitations: Those dominant clonotypes were again the most abundant among CD3+CD56-NKG2C+ cells in several donors, at roughly 25-60.1%. It remained unclear whether the expanded NKG2C-expressing T cell clones were specific for HCMV antigens. For several donors, the dominant CD3+CD56+NKG2C+ clonotypes were among the top 10 CD8+ clonotypes and accounted for about 1.0-7.0% of CD8+ T cells.

Sequencing took place on an Illumina HiSeq 2000. The TCR beta cDNA libraries were made using 5'RACE template switching, a step that added both a universal primer site and unique molecular identifiers. cDNA synthesis was primed from the TCR beta constant segment, followed by two successive PCR amplification steps. In the original analysis: MIGEC handled demultiplexing of the reads and grouping by UMI, while MiTCR was used to assemble and quantify clonotypes. To exclude erroneous sequences, only TCR cDNA sequences supported by at least two reads were retained. Downstream repertoire analysis used the tcR package, and clonotypes were matched across fractions by CDR3 nucleotide sequence plus V segment. Antigen specificity was annotated against VDJdb with VDJmatch, allowing one amino acid substitution in CDR3. TCRdb reprocessed the reads into one record per CDR3 protein sequence, lacking DNA. In this record, the V and J calls reflect TCRdb's handling and not the investigators' own analysis. The sample table holds hundreds of thousands of distinct CDR3 sequences. The ten largest clones capture 7.3% of the sample.

A note on this clonotype: Which antigen it targets is not known.

The CDR3 covers 16 residues, taking in both the cysteine and the phenylalanine. The DNA is not on file. Reading the germline V gene gives CDR1 MNHEY and CDR2 SVGAGI. HCMV serostatus was determined by detecting HCMV-specific IgG in serum with a commercial ELISA kit. Ficoll density gradient centrifugation was used to isolate peripheral blood mononuclear cells from blood. The sequence came from a woman aged 18 to 75 in good health. The sample was blood T cells: a sorted CD56 or NKG2C T cell subset, CD4+ or CD8+ T cells, or bulk PBMC T cells (not recorded which). The chain was built from TRBV6-5 and TRBJ2-1; TCRdb names TRBD1, which stays unverified in the absence of DNA. The CDR3 protein: CASSYSAGLRVHEQFF.